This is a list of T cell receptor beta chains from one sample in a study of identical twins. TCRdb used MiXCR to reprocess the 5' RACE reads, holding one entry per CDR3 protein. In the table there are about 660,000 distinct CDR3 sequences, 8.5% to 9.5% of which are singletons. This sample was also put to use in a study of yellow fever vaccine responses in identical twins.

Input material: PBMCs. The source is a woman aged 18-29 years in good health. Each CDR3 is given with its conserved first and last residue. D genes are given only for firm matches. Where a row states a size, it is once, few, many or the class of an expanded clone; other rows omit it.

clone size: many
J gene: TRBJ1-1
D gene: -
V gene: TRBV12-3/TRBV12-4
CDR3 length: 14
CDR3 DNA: TGTGCCAGCAGTTTAGGGCAGGGGACCACTGAAGCTTTCTTT
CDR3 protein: CASSLGQGTTEAFF

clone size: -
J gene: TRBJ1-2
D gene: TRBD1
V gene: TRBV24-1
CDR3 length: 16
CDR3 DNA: TGTGCCACCAGTGATCACCGGACAGGGGGCTCCTATGGCTACACCTTC
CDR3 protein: CATSDHRTGGSYGYTF

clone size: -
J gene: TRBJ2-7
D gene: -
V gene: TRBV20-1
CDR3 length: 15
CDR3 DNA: TGCAGTGCTAGGGGGGTCCTAGCAGAGAACTACGAGCAGTACTTC
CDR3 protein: CSARGVLAENYEQYF

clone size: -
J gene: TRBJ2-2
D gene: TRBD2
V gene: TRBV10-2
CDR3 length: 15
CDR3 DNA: TGCGCCAGCGGAACGCTACTAGCGGCCACCGGGGAGCTGTTTTTT
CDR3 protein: CASGTLLAATGELFF

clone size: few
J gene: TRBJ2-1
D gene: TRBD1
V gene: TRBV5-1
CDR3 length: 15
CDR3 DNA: TGCGCCAGCAGCTTTGCACAGGGGGTGAGGAATGAGCAGTTCTTC
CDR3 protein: CASSFAQGVRNEQFF

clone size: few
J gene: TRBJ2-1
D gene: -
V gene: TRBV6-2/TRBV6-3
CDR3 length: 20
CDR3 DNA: TGTGCCAGCAGTCGATATCCCATGGGGGCAAGATCTGGAGACCACAATGAGCAGTTCTTC
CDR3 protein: CASSRYPMGARSGDHNEQFF

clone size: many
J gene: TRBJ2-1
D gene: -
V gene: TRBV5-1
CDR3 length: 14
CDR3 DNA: TGCGCCAGCAGCTTGGGAGGTTTCCTCAATGAGCAGTTCTTC
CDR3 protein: CASSLGGFLNEQFF

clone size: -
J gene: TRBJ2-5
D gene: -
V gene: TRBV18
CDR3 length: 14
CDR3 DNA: TGTGCCAGCTCACCACCGGGCCCGGGAGAGACCCAGTACTTC
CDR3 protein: CASSPPGPGETQYF

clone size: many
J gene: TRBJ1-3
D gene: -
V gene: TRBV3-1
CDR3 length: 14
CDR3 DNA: TGTGCCAGCAGCCACGAGGCAGCTGGAAACACCATATATTTT
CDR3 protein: CASSHEAAGNTIYF

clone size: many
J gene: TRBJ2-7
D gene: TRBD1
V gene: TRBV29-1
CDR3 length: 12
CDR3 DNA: TGCAGCGTTGAGGTACAGGGGGTCGAGCAGTACTTC
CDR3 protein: CSVEVQGVEQYF

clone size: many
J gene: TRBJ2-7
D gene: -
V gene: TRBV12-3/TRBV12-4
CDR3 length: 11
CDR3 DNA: TGTGCCAGCAGCCTTCGGGGCGAGCAGTACTTC
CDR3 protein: CASSLRGEQYF

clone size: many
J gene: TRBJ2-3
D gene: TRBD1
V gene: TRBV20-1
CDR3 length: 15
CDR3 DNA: TGCAGTGCGATCGATGGGACAGGGAAATCAGATACGCAGTATTTT
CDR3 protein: CSAIDGTGKSDTQYF

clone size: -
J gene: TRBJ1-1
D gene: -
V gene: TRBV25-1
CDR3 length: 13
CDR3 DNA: TGTGCCAGCAGTGAGCCAGGGTTCACTGAAGCTTTCTTT
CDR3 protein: CASSEPGFTEAFF

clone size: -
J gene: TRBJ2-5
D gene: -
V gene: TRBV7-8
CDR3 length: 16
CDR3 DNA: TGTGCCAGCAGCTTAGCTGGTTTGTTGCCCCAAGAGACCCAGTACTTC
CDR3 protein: CASSLAGLLPQETQYF

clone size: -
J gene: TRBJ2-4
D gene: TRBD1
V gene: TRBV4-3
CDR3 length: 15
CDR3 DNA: TGCGCCAGCAGCCAAGATCGACAGGGGAGCAACATTCAGTACTTC
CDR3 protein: CASSQDRQGSNIQYF

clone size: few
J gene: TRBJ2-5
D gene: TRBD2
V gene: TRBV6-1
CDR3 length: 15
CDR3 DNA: TGTGCCAGCAGCCCCCCCAGGGAGCGGGAGGAGACCCAGTACTTC
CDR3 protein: CASSPPREREETQYF

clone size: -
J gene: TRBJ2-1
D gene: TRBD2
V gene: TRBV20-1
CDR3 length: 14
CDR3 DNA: TGCAGTGCGATTAGCGGGAGATCCGACAATGAGCAGTTCTTC
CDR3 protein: CSAISGRSDNEQFF

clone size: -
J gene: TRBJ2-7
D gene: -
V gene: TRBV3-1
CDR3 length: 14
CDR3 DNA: TGTGCCAGCAGCCAAGGGTCCCCTATCTACGAGCAGTACTTC
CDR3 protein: CASSQGSPIYEQYF

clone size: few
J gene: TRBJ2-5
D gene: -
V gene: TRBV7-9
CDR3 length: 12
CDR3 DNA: TGTGCCAGCAGCTTTCGGAAAGAGACCCAGTACTTC
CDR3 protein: CASSFRKETQYF

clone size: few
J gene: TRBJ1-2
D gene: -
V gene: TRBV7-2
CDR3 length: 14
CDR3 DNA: TGTGCCAGCAGCTTAGACAGGCTTTCAACTGGCTACACCTTC
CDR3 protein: CASSLDRLSTGYTF

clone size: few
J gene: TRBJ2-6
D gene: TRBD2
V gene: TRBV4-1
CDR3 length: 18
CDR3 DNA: TGCGCCAGCAGCCAAGATTTGCTAGCGGGGTCCGGGGCCAACGTCCTGACTTTC
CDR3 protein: CASSQDLLAGSGANVLTF

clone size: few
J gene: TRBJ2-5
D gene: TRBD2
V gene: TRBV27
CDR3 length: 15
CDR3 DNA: TGTGCCAGCAGTACCATCGGACTAGCGGGAGAGACCCAGTACTTC
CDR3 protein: CASSTIGLAGETQYF

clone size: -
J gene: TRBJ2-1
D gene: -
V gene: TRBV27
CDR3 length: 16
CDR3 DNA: TGTGCCAGCAGTTTGCCTAACAGGGTTGAAGGAGGGGAGCAGTTCTTC
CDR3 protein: CASSLPNRVEGGEQFF

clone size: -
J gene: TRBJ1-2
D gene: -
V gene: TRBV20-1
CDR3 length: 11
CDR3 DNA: TGCAGTGCTAGGGAGGGGTTTGGCTACACCTTC
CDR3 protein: CSAREGFGYTF

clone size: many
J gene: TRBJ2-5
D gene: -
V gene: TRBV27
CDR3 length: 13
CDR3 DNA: TGTGCCAGCAGTCCGCTGGGGGGAAAGACCCAGTACTTC
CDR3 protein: CASSPLGGKTQYF

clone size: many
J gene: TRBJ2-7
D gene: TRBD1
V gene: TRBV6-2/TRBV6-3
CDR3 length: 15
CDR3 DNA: TGTGCCAGCAGTTACACGGGGACAGCGTCCTACGAGCAGTACTTC
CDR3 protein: CASSYTGTASYEQYF

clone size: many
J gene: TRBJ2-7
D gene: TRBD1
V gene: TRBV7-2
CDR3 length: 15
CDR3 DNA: TGTGCCAGCAGCCCGATAGGGACAGGGAAATACGAGCAGTACTTC
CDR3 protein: CASSPIGTGKYEQYF

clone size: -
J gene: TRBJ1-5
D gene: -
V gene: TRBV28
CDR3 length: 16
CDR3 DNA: TGTGCCAGCAGTTCCAACGGGCCCGCCTCCGATCAGCCCCAGCATTTT
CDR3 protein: CASSSNGPASDQPQHF

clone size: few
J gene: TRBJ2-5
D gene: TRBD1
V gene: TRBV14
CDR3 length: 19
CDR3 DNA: TGTGCCAGCAGCCCTAGCCCGGGACAGGGGCCCCAGTACCAAGAGACCCAGTACTTC
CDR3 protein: CASSPSPGQGPQYQETQYF

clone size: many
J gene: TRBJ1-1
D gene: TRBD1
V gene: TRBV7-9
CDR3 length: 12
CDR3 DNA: TGTGCCAGCAGCGCGCGACAGGGTGAAGCTTTCTTT
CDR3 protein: CASSARQGEAFF

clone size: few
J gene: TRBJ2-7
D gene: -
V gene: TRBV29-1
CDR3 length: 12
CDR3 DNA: TGCAGCGTTGGTTGGACAGTTGCCGAGCAGTACTTC
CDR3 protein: CSVGWTVAEQYF

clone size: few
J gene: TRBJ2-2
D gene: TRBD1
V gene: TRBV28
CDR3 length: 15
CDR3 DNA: TGTGCCAGCAGTCCTTCAGGGGGTTTCCCCGGGGAGCTGTTTTTT
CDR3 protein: CASSPSGGFPGELFF

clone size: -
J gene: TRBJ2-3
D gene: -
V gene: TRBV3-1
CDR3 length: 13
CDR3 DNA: TGTGCCAGCAGCCAAGATAAGGACCGGGCGCAGTATTTT
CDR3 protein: CASSQDKDRAQYF

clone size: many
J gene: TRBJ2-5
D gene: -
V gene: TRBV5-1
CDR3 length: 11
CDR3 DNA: TGCGCCAGCAGCTTGGAGGTGACCCAGTACTTC
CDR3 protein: CASSLEVTQYF

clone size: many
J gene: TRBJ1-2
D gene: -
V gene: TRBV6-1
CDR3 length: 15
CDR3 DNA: TGTGCCAGCAGTGCCATAACTACAGGGAACTATGGCTACACCTTC
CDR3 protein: CASSAITTGNYGYTF

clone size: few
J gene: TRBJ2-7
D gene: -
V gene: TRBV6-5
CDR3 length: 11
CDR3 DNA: TGTGCCAGCAAGAACCGCTACGAGCAGTACTTC
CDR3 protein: CASKNRYEQYF

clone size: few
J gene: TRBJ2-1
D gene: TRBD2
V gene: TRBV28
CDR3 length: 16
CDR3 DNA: TGTGCCAGCAGTTTGGGACTAGCGACTTATTACAATGAGCAGTTCTTC
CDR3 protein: CASSLGLATYYNEQFF

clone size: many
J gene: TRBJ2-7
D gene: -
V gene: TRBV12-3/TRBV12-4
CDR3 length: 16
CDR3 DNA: TGTGCCAGCAGCACCTCCGCGGGCCAGTCGTACTACGAGCAGTACTTC
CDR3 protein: CASSTSAGQSYYEQYF

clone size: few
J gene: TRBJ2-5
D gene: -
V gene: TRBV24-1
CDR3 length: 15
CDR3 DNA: TGTGCCACCAGTGACCCCGGACAGCACCAAGAGACCCAGTACTTC
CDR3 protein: CATSDPGQHQETQYF

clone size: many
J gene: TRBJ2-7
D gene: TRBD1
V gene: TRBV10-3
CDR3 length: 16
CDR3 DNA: TGTGCCATCAGTGAGTCGACGGGACAGGGGACAATCGAGCAGTACTTC
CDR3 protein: CAISESTGQGTIEQYF

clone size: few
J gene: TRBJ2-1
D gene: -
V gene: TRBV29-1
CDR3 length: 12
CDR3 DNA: TGCAGCGTAAGGGGAACCTACAATGAGCAGTTCTTC
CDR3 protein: CSVRGTYNEQFF

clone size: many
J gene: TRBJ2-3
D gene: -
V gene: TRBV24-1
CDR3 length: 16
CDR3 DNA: TGTGCCACCAGTGAGCCAGGAAGGGTTTCGGCGGATACGCAGTATTTT
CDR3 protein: CATSEPGRVSADTQYF

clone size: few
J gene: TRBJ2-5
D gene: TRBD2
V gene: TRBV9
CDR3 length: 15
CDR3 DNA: TGTGCCAGCAGCGCAGAGCGGGGGATCCAAGAGACCCAGTACTTC
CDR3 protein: CASSAERGIQETQYF

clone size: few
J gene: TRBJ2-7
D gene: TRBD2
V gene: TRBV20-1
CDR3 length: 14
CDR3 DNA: TGCAGTGCTAGCGGACTAGCGGACTCCTACGAGCAGTACTTC
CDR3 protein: CSASGLADSYEQYF

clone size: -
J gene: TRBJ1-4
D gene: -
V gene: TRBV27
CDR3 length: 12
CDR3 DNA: TGTGCCAGCAGTCGCCTTGAAGGTGAACTGTTTTTT
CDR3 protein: CASSRLEGELFF

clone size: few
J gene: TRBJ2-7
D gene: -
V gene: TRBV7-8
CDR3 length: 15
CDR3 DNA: TGTGCCAGCAGCTTAGTTGAGGGAGAGGGCTACGAGCAGTACTTC
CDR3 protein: CASSLVEGEGYEQYF

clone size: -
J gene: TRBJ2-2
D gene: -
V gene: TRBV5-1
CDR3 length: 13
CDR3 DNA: TGCGCCAGCAGCTACGCCTACACCGGGGAGCTGTTTTTT
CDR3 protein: CASSYAYTGELFF

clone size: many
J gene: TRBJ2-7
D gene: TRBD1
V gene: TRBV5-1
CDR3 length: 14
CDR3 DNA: TGCGCCAGCAGAAAAACAGACAGGGGCCACGAGCAGTACTTC
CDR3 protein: CASRKTDRGHEQYF